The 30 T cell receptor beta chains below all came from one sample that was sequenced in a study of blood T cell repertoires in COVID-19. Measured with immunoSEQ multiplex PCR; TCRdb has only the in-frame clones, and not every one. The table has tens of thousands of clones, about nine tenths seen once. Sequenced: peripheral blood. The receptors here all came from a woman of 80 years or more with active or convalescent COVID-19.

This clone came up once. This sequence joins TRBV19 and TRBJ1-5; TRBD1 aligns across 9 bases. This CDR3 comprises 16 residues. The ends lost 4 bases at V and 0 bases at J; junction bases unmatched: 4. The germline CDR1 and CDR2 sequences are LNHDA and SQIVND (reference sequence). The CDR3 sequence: CASSTWGQGSNQPQHF. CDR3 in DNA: TGTGCCAGTAGTACCTGGGGACAGGGTAGCAATCAGCCCCAGCATTTT.

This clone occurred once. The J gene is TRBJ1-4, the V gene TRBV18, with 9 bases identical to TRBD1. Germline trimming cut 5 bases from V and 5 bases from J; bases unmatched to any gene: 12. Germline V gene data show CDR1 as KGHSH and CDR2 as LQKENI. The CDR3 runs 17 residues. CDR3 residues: CASSATQPGQGNEKLFF. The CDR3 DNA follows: TGTGCCAGCTCAGCAACTCAACCGGGACAGGGCAATGAAAAACTGTTTTTT.

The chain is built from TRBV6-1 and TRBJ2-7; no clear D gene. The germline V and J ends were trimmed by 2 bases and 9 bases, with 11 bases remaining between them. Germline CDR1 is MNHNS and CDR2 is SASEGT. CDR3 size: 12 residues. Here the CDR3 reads CASSEYGYRQYF. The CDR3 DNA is TGTGCCAGCAGTGAATACGGGTACCGGCAGTACTTC.

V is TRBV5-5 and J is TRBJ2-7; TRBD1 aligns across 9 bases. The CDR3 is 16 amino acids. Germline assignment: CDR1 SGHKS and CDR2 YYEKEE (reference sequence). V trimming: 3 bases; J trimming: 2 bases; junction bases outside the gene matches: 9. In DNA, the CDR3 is TGTGCCAGCAGCTCGACCGGGACAGGGAACCCCTACGAGCAGTACTTC. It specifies CASSSTGTGNPYEQYF. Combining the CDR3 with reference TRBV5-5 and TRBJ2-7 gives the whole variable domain DAGVTQSPTHLIKTRGQQVTLRCSPISGHKSVSWYQQVLGQGPQFIFQYYEKEERGRGNFPDRFSARQFPNYSSELNVNALLLGDSALYLCASSSTGTGNPYEQYFGPGTRLTVT.

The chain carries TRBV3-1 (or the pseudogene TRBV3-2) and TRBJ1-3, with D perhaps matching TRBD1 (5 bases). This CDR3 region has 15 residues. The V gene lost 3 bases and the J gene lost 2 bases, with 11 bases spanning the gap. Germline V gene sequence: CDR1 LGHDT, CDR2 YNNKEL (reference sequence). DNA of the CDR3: TGTGCCAGCAGCCAGGGTGGGGGGGCTGGAAACACCATATATTTT. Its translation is CASSQGGGAGNTIYF.

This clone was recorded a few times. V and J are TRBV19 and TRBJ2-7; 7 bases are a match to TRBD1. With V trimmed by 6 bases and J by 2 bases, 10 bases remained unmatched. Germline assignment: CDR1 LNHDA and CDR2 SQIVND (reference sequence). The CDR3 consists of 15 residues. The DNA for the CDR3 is TGTGCCAGTAGCTATACGGTGACAGGGACCTACGAGCAGTACTTC. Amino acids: CASSYTVTGTYEQYF.

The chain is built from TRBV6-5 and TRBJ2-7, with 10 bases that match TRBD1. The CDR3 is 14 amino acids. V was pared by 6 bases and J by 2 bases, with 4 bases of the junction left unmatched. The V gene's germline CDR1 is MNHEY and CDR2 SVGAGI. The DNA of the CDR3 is TGTGCCAGCAGGGGACAGGGGAACACCTACGAGCAGTACTTC. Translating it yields CASRGQGNTYEQYF.

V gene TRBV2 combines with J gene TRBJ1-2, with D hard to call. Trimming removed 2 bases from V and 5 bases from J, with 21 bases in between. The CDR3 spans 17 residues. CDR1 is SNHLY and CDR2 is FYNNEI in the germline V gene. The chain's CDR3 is CASSELGGPSTAYGYTF. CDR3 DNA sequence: TGTGCCAGCAGTGAATTGGGCGGGCCGTCCACGGCATATGGCTACACCTTC.

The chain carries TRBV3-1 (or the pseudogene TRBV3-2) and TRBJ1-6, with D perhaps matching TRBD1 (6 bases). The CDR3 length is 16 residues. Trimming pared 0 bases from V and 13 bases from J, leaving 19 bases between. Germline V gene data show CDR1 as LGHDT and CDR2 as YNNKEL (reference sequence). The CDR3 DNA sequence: TGTGCCAGCAGCCAAGAATCTCGCAGGGGATCTGTTCCCCTCCACTTT. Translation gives CASSQESRRGSVPLHF.

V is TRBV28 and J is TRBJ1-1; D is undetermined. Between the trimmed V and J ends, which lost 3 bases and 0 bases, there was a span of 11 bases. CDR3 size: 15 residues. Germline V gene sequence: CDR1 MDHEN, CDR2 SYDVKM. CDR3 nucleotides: TGTGCCAGCAGTTTTCTCCCGGGGATGAACACTGAAGCTTTCTTT. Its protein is CASSFLPGMNTEAFF.

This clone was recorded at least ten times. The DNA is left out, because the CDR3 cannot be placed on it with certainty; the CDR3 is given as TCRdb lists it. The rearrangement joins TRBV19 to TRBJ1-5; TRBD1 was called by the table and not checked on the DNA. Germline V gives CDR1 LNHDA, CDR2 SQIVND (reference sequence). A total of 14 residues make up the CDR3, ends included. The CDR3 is CASRMGQGILAQHF.

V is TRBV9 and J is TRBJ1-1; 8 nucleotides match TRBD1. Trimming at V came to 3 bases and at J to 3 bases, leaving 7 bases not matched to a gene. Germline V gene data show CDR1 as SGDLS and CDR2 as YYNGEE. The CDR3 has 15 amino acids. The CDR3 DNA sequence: TGTGCCAGCAGCGAATTACAGGGGGAGGACACTGAAGCTTTCTTT. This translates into CASSELQGEDTEAFF.

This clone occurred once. The CDR3 sequence is CASSQGSRGIQPQHF. The DNA of the CDR3 is TGCGCCAGCAGCCAAGGGAGTAGAGGGATTCAGCCCCAGCATTTT. The chain employs TRBV4-1 and TRBJ1-5; the D is unclear. CDR1 is MGHRA and CDR2 is YSYEKL in the germline V gene. V lost 1 base and J lost 6, with 13 bases in between. The CDR3 loop spans 15 amino acids.

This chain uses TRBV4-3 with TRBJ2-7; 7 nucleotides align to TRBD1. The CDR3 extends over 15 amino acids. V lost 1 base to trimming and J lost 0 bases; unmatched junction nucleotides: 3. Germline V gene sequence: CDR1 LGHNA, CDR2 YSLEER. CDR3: CASSQGQGSSYEQYF. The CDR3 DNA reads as TGCGCCAGCAGCCAAGGACAGGGCAGCTCCTACGAGCAGTACTTC.

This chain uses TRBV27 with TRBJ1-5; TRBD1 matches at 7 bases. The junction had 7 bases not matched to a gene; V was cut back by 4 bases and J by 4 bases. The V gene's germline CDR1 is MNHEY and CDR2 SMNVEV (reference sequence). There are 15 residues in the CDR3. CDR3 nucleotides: TGTGCCAGCAGTTCCGATGACAGGGCGAATCAGCCCCAGCATTTT. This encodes CASSSDDRANQPQHF.

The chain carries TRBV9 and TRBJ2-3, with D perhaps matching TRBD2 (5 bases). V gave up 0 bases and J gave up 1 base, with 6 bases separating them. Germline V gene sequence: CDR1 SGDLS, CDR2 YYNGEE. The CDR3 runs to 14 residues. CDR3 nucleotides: TGTGCCAGCAGCGTAGACGGGGGCACAGATACGCAGTATTTT. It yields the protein CASSVDGGTDTQYF.

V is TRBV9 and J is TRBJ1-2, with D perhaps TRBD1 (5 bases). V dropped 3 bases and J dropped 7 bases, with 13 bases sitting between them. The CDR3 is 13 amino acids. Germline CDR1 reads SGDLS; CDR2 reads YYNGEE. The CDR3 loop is CASSGQGFGGYTF. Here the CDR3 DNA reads TGTGCCAGCAGCGGTCAGGGTTTCGGTGGCTACACCTTC.

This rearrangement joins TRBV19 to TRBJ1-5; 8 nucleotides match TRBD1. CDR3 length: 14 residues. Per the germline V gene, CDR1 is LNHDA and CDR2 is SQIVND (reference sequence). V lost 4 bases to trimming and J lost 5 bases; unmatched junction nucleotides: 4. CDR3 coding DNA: TGTGCCAGTAGTACAGGGGGCTGGTATCAGCCCCAGCATTTT. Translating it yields CASSTGGWYQPQHF.

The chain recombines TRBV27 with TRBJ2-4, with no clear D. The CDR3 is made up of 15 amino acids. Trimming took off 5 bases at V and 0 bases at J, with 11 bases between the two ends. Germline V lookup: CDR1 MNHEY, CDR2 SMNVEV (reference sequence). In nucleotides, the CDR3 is TGTGCCAGCAGTCCAGACTGGTTAGCCAAAAACATTCAGTACTTC. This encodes CASSPDWLAKNIQYF.

The CDR3 reads CASSPTTGGDTEAFF. The DNA of the CDR3 is TGTGCCAGCTCACCAACTACAGGGGGGGACACTGAAGCTTTCTTT. The chain carries TRBV18 and TRBJ1-1, with 8 bases lining up with TRBD1. In germline, CDR1 is KGHSH, CDR2 LQKENI. There are 15 residues in the CDR3. The ends lost 2 bases at V and 3 bases at J; junction bases unmatched: 5.

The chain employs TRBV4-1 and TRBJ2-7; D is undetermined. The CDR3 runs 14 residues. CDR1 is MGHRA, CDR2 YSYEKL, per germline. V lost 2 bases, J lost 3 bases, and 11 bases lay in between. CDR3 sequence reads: CASSQRRFDYEQYF. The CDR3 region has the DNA TGCGCCAGCAGCCAAAGGCGGTTTGACTACGAGCAGTACTTC.

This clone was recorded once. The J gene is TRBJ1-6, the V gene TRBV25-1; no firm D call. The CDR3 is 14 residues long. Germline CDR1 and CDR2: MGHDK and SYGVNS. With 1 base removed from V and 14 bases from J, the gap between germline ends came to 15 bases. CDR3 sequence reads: CASSESGSSGALHF. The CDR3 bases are TGTGCCAGCAGTGAATCCGGAAGTTCGGGAGCCCTCCACTTT. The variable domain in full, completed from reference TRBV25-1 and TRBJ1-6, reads EADIYQTPRYLVIGTGKKITLECSQTMGHDKMYWYQQDPGMELHLIHYSYGVNSTEKGDLSSESTVSRIRTEHFPLTLESARPSHTSQYLCASSESGSSGALHFGNGTRLTVT.

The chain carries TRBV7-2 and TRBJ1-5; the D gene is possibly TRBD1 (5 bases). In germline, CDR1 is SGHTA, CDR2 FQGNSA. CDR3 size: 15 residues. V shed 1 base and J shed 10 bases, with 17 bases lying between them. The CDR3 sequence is CASSLEYRGADPQHF. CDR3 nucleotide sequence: TGTGCCAGCAGCTTAGAGTATCGTGGGGCGGACCCCCAGCATTTT.

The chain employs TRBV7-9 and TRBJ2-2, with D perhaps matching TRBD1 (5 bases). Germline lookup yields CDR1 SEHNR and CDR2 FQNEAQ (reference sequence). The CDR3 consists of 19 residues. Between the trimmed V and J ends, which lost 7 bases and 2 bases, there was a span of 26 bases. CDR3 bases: TGTGCCAGCAACCTTAAGCACTTGGGGCAGGAGTTAAACACCGGGGAGCTGTTTTTT. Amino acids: CASNLKHLGQELNTGELFF.

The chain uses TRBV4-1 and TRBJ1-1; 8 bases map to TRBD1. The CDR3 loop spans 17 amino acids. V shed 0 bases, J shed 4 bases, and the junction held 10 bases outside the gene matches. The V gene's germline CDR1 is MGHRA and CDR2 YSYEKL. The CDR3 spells CASSQDRTGSWGTEAFF. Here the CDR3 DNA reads TGCGCCAGCAGCCAAGATCGGACAGGGTCGTGGGGCACTGAAGCTTTCTTT.

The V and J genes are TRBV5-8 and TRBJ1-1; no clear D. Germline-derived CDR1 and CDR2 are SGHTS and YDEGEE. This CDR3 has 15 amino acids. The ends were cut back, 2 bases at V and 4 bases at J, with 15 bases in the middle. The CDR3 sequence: CASSFGWGGVTEAFF. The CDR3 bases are TGTGCCAGCAGCTTCGGCTGGGGAGGTGTCACTGAAGCTTTCTTT.

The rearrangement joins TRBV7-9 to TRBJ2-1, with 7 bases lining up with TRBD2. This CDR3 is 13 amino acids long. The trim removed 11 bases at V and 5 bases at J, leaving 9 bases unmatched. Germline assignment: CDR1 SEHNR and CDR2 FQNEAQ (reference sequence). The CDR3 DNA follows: TGTGCCCCGTCACTAGCGAACCACAATGAGCAGTTCTTC. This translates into CAPSLANHNEQFF.

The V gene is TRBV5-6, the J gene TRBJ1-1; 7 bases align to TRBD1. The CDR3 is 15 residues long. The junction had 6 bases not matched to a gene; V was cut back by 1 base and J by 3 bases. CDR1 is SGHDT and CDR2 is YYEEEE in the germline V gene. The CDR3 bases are TGTGCCAGCAGCTTGCGTTCAGGGGGGCACACTGAAGCTTTCTTT. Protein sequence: CASSLRSGGHTEAFF. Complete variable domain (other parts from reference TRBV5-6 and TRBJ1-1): DAGVTQSPTHLIKTRGQQVTLRCSPKSGHDTVSWYQQALGQGPQFIFQYYEEEERQRGNFPDRFSGHQFPNYSSELNVNALLLGDSALYLCASSLRSGGHTEAFFGQGTRLTVV.

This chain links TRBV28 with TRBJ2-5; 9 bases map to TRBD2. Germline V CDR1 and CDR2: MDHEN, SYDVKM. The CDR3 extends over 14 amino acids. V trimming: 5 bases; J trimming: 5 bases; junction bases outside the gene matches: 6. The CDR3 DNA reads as TGTGCCAGCAGTCAGGGACTAGCTTGGGAGACCCAGTACTTC. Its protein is CASSQGLAWETQYF.

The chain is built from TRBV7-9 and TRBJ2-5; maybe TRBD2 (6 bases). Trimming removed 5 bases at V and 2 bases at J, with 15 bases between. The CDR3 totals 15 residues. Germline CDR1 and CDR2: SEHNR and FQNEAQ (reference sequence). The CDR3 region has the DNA TGTGCCAGCAGCCCCATGGGAGGCAGACAAGAGACCCAGTACTTC. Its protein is CASSPMGGRQETQYF.